This TCR beta chain appears in the sequencing data of a study of control samples from healthy donors and cancer patients. Trimming took 3 bases from V and 3 from J, leaving 14 bases between them. The length of the CDR3 is 15 residues. Germline V gives CDR1 MDHEN, CDR2 SYDVKM. Measured with immunoSEQ multiplex PCR; TCRdb has only the in-frame clones, and not every one. In the table there are some 410,000 clones, more than 80% of which are singletons. The source of this sequence is a man aged 35 to 55 with head and neck cancer. The J gene is TRBJ1-1, the V gene TRBV28; D might be TRBD1 (5 bases). The sequenced sample was PBMCs. Here the CDR3 DNA reads TGTGCCAGCAGTTTTACCGCAGGGCGGGACACTGAAGCTTTCTTT. Translation: CASSFTAGRDTEAFF.